This TCR beta chain was captured by sequencing in a study of cytomegalovirus exposure and HLA in healthy donors. Primers for the PCR totalled 60 Vbeta and 13 Jbeta. The protocol was immunoSEQ multiplex PCR, while the TCRdb copy is restricted to in-frame clones and leaves out a portion. The sample has approximately 150,000 clones; 82% are singletons. J lost 2 bases, V lost 4 bases, and 9 bases had no gene match. Germline V gives CDR1 SGHTA, CDR2 FQGTGA. The CDR3 extends over 17 amino acids. Sequenced material: PBMCs. The chain joins TRBV7-3 to TRBJ2-7, with TRBD2 matching over 12 bases. This TCR was sampled from a male donor in good health and CMV-seronegative. This CDR3 is CASSSGLAGRTTYEQYF. The DNA of the CDR3 is TGTGCCAGCAGCTCCGGACTAGCGGGACGGACGACCTACGAGCAGTACTTC. Filled out from reference TRBV7-3 and TRBJ2-7, the complete variable domain reads GAGVSQTPSNKVTEKGKYVELRCDPISGHTALYWYRQSLGQGPEFLIYFQGTGAADDSGLPNDRFFAVRPEGSVSTLKIQRTERGDSAVYLCASSSGLAGRTTYEQYFGPGTRLTVT.